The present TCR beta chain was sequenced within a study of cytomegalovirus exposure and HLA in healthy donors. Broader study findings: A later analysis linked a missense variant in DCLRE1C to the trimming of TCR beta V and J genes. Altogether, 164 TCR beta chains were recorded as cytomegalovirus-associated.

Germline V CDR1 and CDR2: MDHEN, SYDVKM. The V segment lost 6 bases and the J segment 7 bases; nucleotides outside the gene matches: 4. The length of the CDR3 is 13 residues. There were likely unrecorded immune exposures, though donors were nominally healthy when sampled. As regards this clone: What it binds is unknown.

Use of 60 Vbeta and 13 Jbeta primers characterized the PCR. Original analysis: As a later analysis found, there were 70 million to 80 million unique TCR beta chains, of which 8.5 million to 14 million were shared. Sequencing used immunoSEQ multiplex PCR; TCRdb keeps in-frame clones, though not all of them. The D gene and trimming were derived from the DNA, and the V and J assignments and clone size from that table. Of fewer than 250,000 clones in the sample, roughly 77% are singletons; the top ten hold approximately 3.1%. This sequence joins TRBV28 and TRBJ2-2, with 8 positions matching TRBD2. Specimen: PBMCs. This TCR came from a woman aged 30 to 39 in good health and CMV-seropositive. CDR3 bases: TGTGCCAGCAGAGCGGGAGCGGGCGGGGAGCTGTTTTTT. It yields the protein CASRAGAGGELFF.